These 14 T cell receptor beta chains share one sample of origin, sequenced in a study of blood T cell repertoires in COVID-19. TCRdb's table, derived via immunoSEQ multiplex PCR, lists solely in-frame clones and lacks some. The sample carries 270,000 or so clones, 82% recorded once. The sample consisted of peripheral blood. The receptors shown here come from a young woman with acute or convalescent COVID-19.

CDR3 nucleotides: TGTGCCAGCAGTTTATGGGCAGGGTACCACACCATATATTTT. Amino acids: CASSLWAGYHTIYF. This chain uses TRBV27 with TRBJ1-3; the D gene is possibly TRBD1 (5 bases). CDR1 MNHEY and CDR2 SMNVEV come from the germline V gene (reference sequence). The CDR3 totals 14 residues. The V gene lost 1 base and the J gene lost 8 bases, with 12 bases spanning the gap.

This clone was observed a handful of times. V gene TRBV19 combines with J gene TRBJ2-5; 7 bases are a match to TRBD1. V lost 6 bases, J lost 1 base, and 11 bases stayed unmatched. Germline-derived CDR1 and CDR2 are LNHDA and SQIVND (reference sequence). The CDR3 consists of 16 residues. The CDR3 bases are TGTGCCAGTAGCCCGAAGGGGGCGGGCCTCCAAGAGACCCAGTACTTC. Its protein is CASSPKGAGLQETQYF.

The chain has TRBV18 and TRBJ2-3; 7 bases match TRBD2. The V and J ends lost 6 bases and 1 base, in that order; junction bases with no gene match: 7. This CDR3 spans 15 amino acids. The germline gives CDR1 KGHSH, CDR2 LQKENI. CDR3 region: CASSQVRGGTDTQYF. The CDR3 DNA reads TGTGCCAGCTCGCAAGTACGGGGGGGCACAGATACGCAGTATTTT.

V is TRBV6-5 and J is TRBJ2-7; D gene uncertain. The CDR3 length is 11 residues. CDR1 MNHEY and CDR2 SVGAGI come from the germline V gene. Trimming cost V 5 bases and J 1 base, with 3 bases left between them. The chain's CDR3 is CASSRSYEQYF. CDR3 nucleotide sequence: TGTGCCAGCAGTCGTTCCTACGAGCAGTACTTC.

This clone has only a few counts. The chain has TRBV28 and TRBJ1-1; D unresolved. From germline, CDR1 is MDHEN and CDR2 SYDVKM. This CDR3 comprises 16 residues. The V end was cut by 7 bases, the J end by 0 bases, with 18 bases between. CDR3 in amino acids: CASTPVGRAMNTEAFF. The CDR3 DNA reads TGTGCCAGCACCCCTGTTGGGAGAGCAATGAACACTGAAGCTTTCTTT.

The genes are TRBV18 and TRBJ1-1; D ambiguous. Germline CDR1 reads KGHSH; CDR2 reads LQKENI. The ends were cut back, 6 bases at V and 4 bases at J, with 12 bases in the middle. CDR3 length: 13 residues. CDR3 region: CASSRGFGTEAFF. The CDR3 region has the DNA TGTGCCAGCTCCCGCGGGTTCGGCACTGAAGCTTTCTTT.

This clone has more than one count but fewer than ten. The chain is built from TRBV19 and TRBJ2-1; D may be TRBD2 (6 bases). Germline V gene sequence: CDR1 LNHDA, CDR2 SQIVND (reference sequence). This CDR3 spans 16 amino acids. Trimming removed 2 bases at V and 4 bases at J, with 15 bases between. CDR3 DNA: TGTGCCAGTAGTATATCGGGGGTAGCGGCTTACAATGAGCAGTTCTTC. It is translated as CASSISGVAAYNEQFF.

The chain is built from TRBV10-2 and TRBJ1-1; 9 bases match TRBD1. The CDR3 loop spans 14 amino acids. The germline gives CDR1 WSHSY, CDR2 SAAADI. The trim removed 7 bases at V and 1 base at J, leaving 4 bases unmatched. CDR3 DNA: TGCGCCAGCAACGGACAGGGGCAGAACACTGAAGCTTTCTTT. Its protein is CASNGQGQNTEAFF.

The rearrangement joins TRBV3-1 (or the pseudogene TRBV3-2) to TRBJ1-5, with D hard to call. Trimming took off 1 base at V and 0 bases at J, with 10 bases between the two ends. This CDR3 spans 16 amino acids. Germline CDR1 LGHDT, CDR2 YNNKEL (reference sequence). This chain's CDR3 is CASSQVSHFSNQPQHF. CDR3 DNA sequence: TGTGCCAGCAGCCAAGTGTCACATTTTAGCAATCAGCCCCAGCATTTT.

The chain joins TRBV28 to TRBJ1-4, with 7 bases aligning to TRBD1. Germline trimming cut 8 bases from V and 3 bases from J; bases unmatched to any gene: 15. The germline V gene has CDR1 MDHEN and CDR2 SYDVKM. CDR3 length: 17 amino acids. CDR3 DNA: TGTGCCAGCGTCGCTGTTAGACAGGGTCGATCTAATGAAAAACTGTTTTTT. Translation gives CASVAVRQGRSNEKLFF.

Only one count was recorded for this clone. This chain connects TRBV7-6 to TRBJ2-7; TRBD2 agrees at 8 bases. Germline CDR1 reads SGHVS; CDR2 reads FNYEAQ. Trimming took 2 bases from V and 1 from J; bases not matched to a gene: 7. The CDR3 has 16 residues. CDR3 sequence (DNA): TGTGCCAGCAGCTTAAGGGCCAGCGGGAGTTCCTACGAGCAGTACTTC. Protein sequence: CASSLRASGSSYEQYF.

The chain has TRBV14 and TRBJ2-3; TRBD2 matches at 12 bases. Germline lookup yields CDR1 SGHDN and CDR2 FVKESK. V dropped 4 bases and J dropped 4; count of bases not matched to a gene: 3. CDR3 size: 15 residues. The CDR3 is CASSPGLAGSDTQYF. CDR3 DNA: TGTGCCAGCAGCCCTGGACTAGCGGGATCAGATACGCAGTATTTT.

The rearrangement links TRBV5-1 to TRBJ1-4; D not certain. The V gene lost 1 base and the J gene lost 6 bases, with 13 bases spanning the gap. CDR3 size: 15 residues. CDR1 and CDR2 from the germline V gene are SGHRS and YFSETQ. The CDR3 sequence: CASSLSGEGYEKLFF. The CDR3, as DNA: TGCGCCAGCAGCTTGTCCGGGGAAGGCTATGAAAAACTGTTTTTT.

The rearrangement uses TRBV4-3 and TRBJ1-3; possibly TRBD1 for D (5 bases). The V gene lost 0 bases and the J gene lost 4 bases, with 10 bases spanning the gap. The CDR3 contains 15 residues. Germline-derived CDR1 and CDR2 are LGHNA and YSLEER. The CDR3 DNA follows: TGCGCCAGCAGCCAAGATAACGGGGGAGGAAACACCATATATTTT. Translated: CASSQDNGGGNTIYF.